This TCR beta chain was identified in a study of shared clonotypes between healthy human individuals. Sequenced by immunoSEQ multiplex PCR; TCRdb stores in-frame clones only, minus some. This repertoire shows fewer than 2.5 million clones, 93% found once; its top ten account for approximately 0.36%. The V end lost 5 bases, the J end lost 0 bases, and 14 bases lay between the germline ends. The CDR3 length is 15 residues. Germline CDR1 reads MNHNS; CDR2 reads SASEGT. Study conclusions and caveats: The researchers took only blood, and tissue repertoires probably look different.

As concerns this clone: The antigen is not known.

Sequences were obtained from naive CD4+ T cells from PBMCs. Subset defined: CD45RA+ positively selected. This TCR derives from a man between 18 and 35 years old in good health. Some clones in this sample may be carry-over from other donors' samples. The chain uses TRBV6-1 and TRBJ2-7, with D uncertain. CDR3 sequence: CASSSDDWGSYEQYF. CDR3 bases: TGTGCCAGCAGTTCCGACGATTGGGGCTCCTACGAGCAGTACTTC.